Below are 2 T cell receptor beta chains sequenced from a single sample in a study of T cell responses to AZD1222 COVID-19 vaccine. Clones were read by immunoSEQ multiplex PCR, and TCRdb kept only the in-frame ones, dropping some. The data hold around 200,000 clones, with roughly 91% observed a single time. Sequenced here: peripheral blood, sampled on day 0 of AZD1222 vaccination. The receptors come from an adult in good health.

V gene TRBV28 combines with J gene TRBJ1-2, with a tentative D call TRBD1 (6 bases). Germline lookup yields CDR1 MDHEN and CDR2 SYDVKM. The ends were cut back, 5 bases at V and 8 bases at J, with 18 bases in the middle. The CDR3 is 14 amino acids. The CDR3 loop is CASSQPTYRVGYTF. The DNA of the CDR3 is TGTGCCAGCAGTCAGCCTACGTACAGGGTAGGCTACACCTTC.

The chain is built from TRBV7-2 and TRBJ1-6; D remains unclear. Germline-derived CDR1 and CDR2 are SGHTA and FQGNSA. The CDR3 has 15 residues. Deletions cut 1 base from V and 12 bases from J, with 16 bases between. Here the CDR3 DNA reads TGTGCCAGCAGCTTAGAAGGGTGGCAGGCGGGACCCCTCCACTTT. Its translation: CASSLEGWQAGPLHF.